This TCR beta chain stems from a study of CD8+ T cells in alopecia areata. Study information: Treated patients were given 5 to 10 mg oral tofacitinib twice daily.

At least ten counts were recorded for this clone. Its specificity is unknown. Findings and limits, study-wide: Sequenced scalp T cells also include alphabeta T cells resident in normal skin. In lesional scalp, particularly from alopecia totalis/universalis, clonality was higher than in normal scalp.

As the sequencing template, cDNA was produced by extracting RNA and reverse transcribing it. Here immunoSEQ multiplex PCR was the method, and the copy in TCRdb shows in-frame clones only, minus some. The data hold about 150,000 clones, with around 47% observed a single time. Germline CDR1 is LNHNV and CDR2 is YYDKDF (reference sequence). There are 13 residues in the CDR3. Deletions cut 3 bases from V and 0 bases from J, with 6 bases between. This TCR derives from a human donor with alopecia areata. V is TRBV15 and J is TRBJ2-7; D gene ambiguous. Sequencing was carried out using CD4+ T cells sorted from blood. Written as DNA, the CDR3 is TGTGCCACCAGCAGGATCCGCTCCTACGAGCAGTACTTC. Encoded protein: CATSRIRSYEQYF.